Listed here is a single TCR beta chain. Germline V lookup: CDR1 LNHDA, CDR2 SQIVND (reference sequence). The V segment lost 5 bases and the J segment 6 bases; nucleotides outside the gene matches: 4. This CDR3 comprises 15 residues. The data originate from a study of blood T cell repertoires in COVID-19. Original methodology: Amplified reference gene primers provided the basis for estimating nucleated cell counts. Repertoires were generated with immunoSEQ multiplex PCR, while TCRdb's copy carries only in-frame clones and drops some. Clonal size and the V and J genes are those of that table, whereas D and trimming came from the DNA. The sample carries fewer than 100,000 clones, under 85% recorded once.

The TCR comes from a man aged 65-85 years with acute or convalescent COVID-19. The chain couples TRBV19 to TRBJ2-1; TRBD2 matches at 13 bases. Sequencing used peripheral blood. CDR3 sequence (DNA): TGTGCCAGTAGTCCCGGACTAGCGGGAGTCAATGAGCAGTTCTTC. Its translation is CASSPGLAGVNEQFF. The full variable domain, in which reference TRBV19 and TRBJ2-1 provide the parts outside the CDR3, is DGGITQSPKYLFRKEGQNVTLSCEQNLNHDAMYWYRQDPGQGLRLIYYSQIVNDFQKGDIAEGYSVSREKKESFPLTVTSAQKNPTAFYLCASSPGLAGVNEQFFGPGTRLTVL.